These 8 T cell receptor beta chains share one sample of origin, sequenced in a study of cytomegalovirus exposure and HLA in healthy donors (dated by TCRdb to the late 2010s). Libraries were built with the immunoSEQ multiplex PCR assay. For the multiplex PCR, a mixture combining 60 forward primers for TCR Vbeta segments and 13 reverse primers for TCR Jbeta segments was used. Not all clones reach the TCRdb copy of this immuneACCESS table, which keeps in-frame sequences only. Checked studies attribute under half of the gap to unresolved V genes and leave the rest unexplained. This sample holds about 120,000 clones; over 70% were observed only once. Jointly, the top ten make up approximately 9.6% of the sample. Input material: PBMCs. The receptors were sampled from a woman in her forties or fifties in good health and CMV-seropositive.

This clone was seen just once. The CDR3 DNA reads TGCGCCAGCAGCCAAGGGAGGACGCGTGGCTACACCTTC. Translation gives CASSQGRTRGYTF. The rearrangement uses TRBV4-1 and TRBJ1-2, with D unclear. Germline V gene lookup returns CDR1 MGHRA and CDR2 YSYEKL. Trimming removed 1 base from V and 7 bases from J, with 10 bases in between. This CDR3 spans 13 amino acids.

This clone was recorded a few times. The chain uses TRBV11-2 and TRBJ1-1; D is ambiguous. The CDR3 is 12 residues long. Between the trimmed V and J ends, which lost 0 bases and 7 bases, there was a span of 6 bases. The germline V gene has CDR1 SGHAT and CDR2 FQNNGV. CDR3 nucleotide sequence: TGTGCCAGCAGCTTAGAGACGGGTGAAGCTTTCTTT. It is translated as CASSLETGEAFF.

The J gene is TRBJ2-7, the V gene TRBV11-3, with D perhaps TRBD2 (5 bases). CDR1 and CDR2 (germline): SGHNT, YENEEA. This CDR3 contains 13 residues. With 4 bases removed from V and 6 bases from J, the gap between germline ends came to 13 bases. Here the CDR3 reads CASSSRMAGEQYF. DNA for the CDR3: TGTGCCAGCAGCTCACGCATGGCGGGCGAGCAGTACTTC.

The J gene is TRBJ2-1, the V gene TRBV11-2; D might be TRBD1 (5 bases). V was clipped by 2 bases and J by 0 bases, with 17 bases between them. Germline assignment: CDR1 SGHAT and CDR2 FQNNGV. This CDR3 has 18 residues. The CDR3 coding sequence is TGTGCCAGCAGCTTACCCAAAAGCCACAGGAGCTCCTACAATGAGCAGTTCTTC. Translated: CASSLPKSHRSSYNEQFF.

The CDR3 DNA reads as TGTGCCAGTAGTATAATGAGACAGGCTCTCTATGGCTACACCTTC. Protein: CASSIMRQALYGYTF. V gene TRBV19 combines with J gene TRBJ1-2; D might be TRBD1 (6 bases). Trimming pared 2 bases from V and 4 bases from J, leaving 14 bases between. Germline-derived CDR1 and CDR2 are LNHDA and SQIVND (reference sequence). The CDR3 consists of 15 residues.

The sample holds a few counts of this clone. Other DNA sequences within the sample encode an identical CDR3. The V and J genes are TRBV19 and TRBJ1-1; possibly TRBD1 for D (5 bases). The CDR3 totals 14 residues. The germline V gene has CDR1 LNHDA and CDR2 SQIVND (reference sequence). V gave up 3 bases and J gave up 3 bases, with 11 bases separating them. The CDR3 loop reads CASSIGGGDTEAFF. The CDR3 DNA follows: TGTGCCAGTAGTATTGGGGGAGGGGACACTGAAGCTTTCTTT.

The CDR3 region is CASSLGEPSYEQYF. The CDR3 DNA reads as TGTGCCAGCAGCCTCGGGGAGCCCTCCTACGAGCAGTACTTC. The chain couples TRBV9 to TRBJ2-7; perhaps TRBD2 as D (5 bases). The CDR3 sequence is 14 residues long. CDR1 is SGDLS and CDR2 is YYNGEE in the germline V gene. With 4 bases removed from V and 0 bases from J, the gap between germline ends came to 11 bases.

The genes are TRBV5-6 and TRBJ1-2; the D is unclear. This CDR3 has 12 amino acids. V gave up 4 bases and J gave up 6 bases, with 10 bases separating them. CDR1 and CDR2 (germline): SGHDT, YYEEEE. The chain's CDR3 is CASSPRLDGYTF. CDR3 sequence (DNA): TGTGCCAGCAGCCCTCGACTAGATGGCTACACCTTC.